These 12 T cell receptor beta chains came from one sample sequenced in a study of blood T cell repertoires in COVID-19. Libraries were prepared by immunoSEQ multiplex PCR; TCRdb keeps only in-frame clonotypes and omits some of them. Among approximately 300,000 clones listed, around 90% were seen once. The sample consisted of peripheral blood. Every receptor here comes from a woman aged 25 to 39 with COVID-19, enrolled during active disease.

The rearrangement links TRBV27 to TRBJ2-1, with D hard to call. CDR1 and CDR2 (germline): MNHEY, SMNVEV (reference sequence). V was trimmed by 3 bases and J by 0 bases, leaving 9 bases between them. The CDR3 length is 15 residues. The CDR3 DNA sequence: TGTGCCAGCAGTTTGGAGCCCATCTCCTACAATGAGCAGTTCTTC. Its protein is CASSLEPISYNEQFF.

The CDR3 loop is CASSLGTSGSEETQYF. The CDR3 coding sequence is TGTGCCAGCAGCTTGGGGACTAGCGGGAGCGAAGAGACCCAGTACTTC. The chain uses TRBV7-6 and TRBJ2-5, with 14 positions matching TRBD2. CDR1 is SGHVS and CDR2 is FNYEAQ in the germline V gene. J lost 3 bases, V lost 3 bases, and 3 bases had no gene match. This CDR3 is 16 amino acids long.

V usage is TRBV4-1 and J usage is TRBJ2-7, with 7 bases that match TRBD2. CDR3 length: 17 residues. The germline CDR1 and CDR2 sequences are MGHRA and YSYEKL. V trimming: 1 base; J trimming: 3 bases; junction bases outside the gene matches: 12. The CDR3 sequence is CASSQVPLGTTVYEQYF. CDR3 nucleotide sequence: TGCGCCAGCAGCCAAGTCCCTTTAGGGACTACAGTCTACGAGCAGTACTTC.

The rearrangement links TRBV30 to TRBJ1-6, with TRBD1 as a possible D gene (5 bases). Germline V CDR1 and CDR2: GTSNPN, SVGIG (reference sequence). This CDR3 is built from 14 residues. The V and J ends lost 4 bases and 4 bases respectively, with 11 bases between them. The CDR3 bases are TGTGCCTGGAAGGGGTCCCTGTATAATTCACCCCTCCACTTT. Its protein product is CAWKGSLYNSPLHF.

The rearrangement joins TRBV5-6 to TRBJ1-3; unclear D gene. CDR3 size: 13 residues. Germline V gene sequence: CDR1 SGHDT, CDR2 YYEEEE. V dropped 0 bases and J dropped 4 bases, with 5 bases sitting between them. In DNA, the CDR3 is TGTGCCAGCAGCTTGGGAGCCGGAAACACCATATATTTT. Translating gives CASSLGAGNTIYF.

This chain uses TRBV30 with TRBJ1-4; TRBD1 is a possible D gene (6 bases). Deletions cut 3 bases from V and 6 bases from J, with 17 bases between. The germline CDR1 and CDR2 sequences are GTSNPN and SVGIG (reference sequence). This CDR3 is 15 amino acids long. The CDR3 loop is CAWRDWGGADEKLFF. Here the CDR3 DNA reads TGTGCCTGGAGGGACTGGGGGGGCGCAGATGAAAAACTGTTTTTT.

The CDR3 bases are TGTGCCAGTACGCCGATCGGACAGAATGAAAAACTGTTTTTT. It codes for CASTPIGQNEKLFF. V is TRBV28 and J is TRBJ1-4; perhaps TRBD1 as D (6 bases). V lost 9 bases and J 5 bases, leaving 16 bases between the germline ends. There are 14 residues in the CDR3. Per germline, CDR1 MDHEN and CDR2 SYDVKM.

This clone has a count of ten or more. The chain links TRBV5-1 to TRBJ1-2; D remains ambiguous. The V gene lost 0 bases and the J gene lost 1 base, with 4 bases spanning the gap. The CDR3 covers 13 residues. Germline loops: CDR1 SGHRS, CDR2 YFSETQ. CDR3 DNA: TGCGCCAGCAGCTTGGAACTTAACTATGGCTACACCTTC. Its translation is CASSLELNYGYTF.

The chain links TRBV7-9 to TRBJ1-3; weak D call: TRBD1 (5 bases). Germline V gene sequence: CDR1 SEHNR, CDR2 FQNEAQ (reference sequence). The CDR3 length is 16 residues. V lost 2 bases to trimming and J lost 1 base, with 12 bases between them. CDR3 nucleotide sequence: TGTGCCAGCAGCTTAATGCTAGGGGTGTCTGGAAACACCATATATTTT. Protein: CASSLMLGVSGNTIYF.

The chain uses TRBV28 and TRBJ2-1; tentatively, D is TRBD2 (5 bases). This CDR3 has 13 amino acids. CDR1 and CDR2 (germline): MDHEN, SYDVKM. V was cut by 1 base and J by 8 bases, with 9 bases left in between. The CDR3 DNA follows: TGTGCCAGCAGTTTATCGGGAACCGATGAGCAGTTCTTC. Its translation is CASSLSGTDEQFF.

CDR3 in DNA: TGTGCCAGTAGTATAGGGACAGGGACAGATACGCAGTATTTT. This sequence encodes CASSIGTGTDTQYF. V usage is TRBV19 and J usage is TRBJ2-3; 8 bases agree with TRBD1. This CDR3 has 14 amino acids. CDR1 is LNHDA and CDR2 is SQIVND in the germline V gene (reference sequence). Trimming cost V 1 base and J 3 bases; bases outside gene matches: 0.

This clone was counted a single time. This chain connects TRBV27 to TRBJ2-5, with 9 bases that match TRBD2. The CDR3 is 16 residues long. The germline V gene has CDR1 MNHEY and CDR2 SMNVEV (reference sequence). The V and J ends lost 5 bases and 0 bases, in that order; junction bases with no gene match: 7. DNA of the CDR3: TGTGCCAGCAGTGCCGGGACTAGCCTGTACCAAGAGACCCAGTACTTC. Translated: CASSAGTSLYQETQYF.